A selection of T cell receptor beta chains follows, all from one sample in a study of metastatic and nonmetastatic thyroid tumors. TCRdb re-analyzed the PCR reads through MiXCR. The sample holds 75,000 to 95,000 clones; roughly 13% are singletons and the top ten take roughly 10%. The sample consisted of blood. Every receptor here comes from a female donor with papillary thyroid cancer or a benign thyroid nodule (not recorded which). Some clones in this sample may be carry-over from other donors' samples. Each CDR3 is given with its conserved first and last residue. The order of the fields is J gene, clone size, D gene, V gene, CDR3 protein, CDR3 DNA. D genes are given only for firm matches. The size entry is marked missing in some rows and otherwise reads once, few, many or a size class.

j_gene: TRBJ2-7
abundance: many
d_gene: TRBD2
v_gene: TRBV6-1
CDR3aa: CASSAPSGSPSYEQYF
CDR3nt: TGTGCCAGCAGTGCTCCTAGCGGGAGCCCCTCCTACGAGCAGTACTTC

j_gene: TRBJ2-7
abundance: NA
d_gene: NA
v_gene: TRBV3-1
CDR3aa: CASSQVDGYDQYF
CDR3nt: TGTGCCAGCAGCCAAGTAGACGGCTACGATCAGTATTTC

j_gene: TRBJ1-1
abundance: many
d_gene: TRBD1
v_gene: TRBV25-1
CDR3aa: CASSETGRWTEAFF
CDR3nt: TGTGCCAGCAGTGAGACAGGGCGGTGGACTGAAGCTTTCTTT

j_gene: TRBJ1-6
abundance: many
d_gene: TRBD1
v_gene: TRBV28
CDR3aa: CASSRGTAYNSPLHF
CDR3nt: TGTGCCAGCAGTCGGGGGACAGCCTATAATTCACCCCTCCACTTT

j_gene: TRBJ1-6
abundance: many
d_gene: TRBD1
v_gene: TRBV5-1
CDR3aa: CASSLGPAGGRSPLHF
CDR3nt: TGCGCCAGCAGCTTGGGTCCGGCAGGGGGCCGTTCACCCCTCCACTTT

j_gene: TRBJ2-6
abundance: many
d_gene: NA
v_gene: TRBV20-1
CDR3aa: CSAGSTAVGANVLTF
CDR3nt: TGCAGTGCTGGCAGTACCGCAGTTGGGGCCAACGTCCTGACTTTC

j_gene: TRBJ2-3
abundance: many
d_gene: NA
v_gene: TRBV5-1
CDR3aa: CASRQNALTLSTDTQYF
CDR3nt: TGCGCCAGCCGCCAAAACGCGCTCACCCTTAGCACAGATACGCAGTATTTT

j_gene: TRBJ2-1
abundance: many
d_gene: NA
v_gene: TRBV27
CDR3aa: CASSFSKTGAYNEQFF
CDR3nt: TGTGCCAGCAGTTTTTCTAAAACCGGGGCATACAATGAGCAGTTCTTC

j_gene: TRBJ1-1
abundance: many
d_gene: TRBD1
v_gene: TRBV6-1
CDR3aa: CASSLTGTETEAFF
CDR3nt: TGTGCCAGCAGCCTCACCGGGACAGAAACTGAAGCTTTCTTT

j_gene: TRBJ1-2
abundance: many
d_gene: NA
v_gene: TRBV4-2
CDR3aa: CASSLSTGTLYYGYTF
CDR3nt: TGTGCCAGCAGCCTATCCACGGGGACACTCTATTACGGCTACACCTTC

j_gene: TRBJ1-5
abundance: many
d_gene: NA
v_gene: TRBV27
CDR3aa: CASSGSTGGNQPQHF
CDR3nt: TGTGCCAGCAGTGGATCGACAGGCGGGAATCAGCCCCAGCATTTT

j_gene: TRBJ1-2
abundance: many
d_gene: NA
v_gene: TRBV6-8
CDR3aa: CASSGGYTF
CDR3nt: TGTGCCAGTTCGGGTGGCTACACCTTC

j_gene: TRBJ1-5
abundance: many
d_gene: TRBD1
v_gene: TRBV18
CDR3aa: CASSPWETGGDQPQHF
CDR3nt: TGTGCCAGCTCACCATGGGAGACAGGGGGCGATCAGCCCCAGCATTTT

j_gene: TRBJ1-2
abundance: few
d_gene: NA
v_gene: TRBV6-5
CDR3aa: CASSSGFDYGYTF
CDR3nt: TGTGCCAGCAGTTCAGGGTTTGACTATGGCTACACCTTC

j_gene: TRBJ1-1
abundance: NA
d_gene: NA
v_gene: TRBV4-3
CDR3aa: CASSHGTWKARNTEAFF
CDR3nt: TGCGCCAGCAGCCATGGGACATGGAAGGCCCGGAACACTGAAGCTTTCTTT

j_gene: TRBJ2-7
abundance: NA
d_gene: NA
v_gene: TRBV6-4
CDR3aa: CASRQTWARYEQYF
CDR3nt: TGTGCCAGTAGACAAACGTGGGCGAGGTACGAGCAGTACTTC

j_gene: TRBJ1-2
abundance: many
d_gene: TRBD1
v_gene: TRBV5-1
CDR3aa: CASSITGQAQGGYTF
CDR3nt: TGCGCCAGCAGCATAACGGGACAGGCACAGGGTGGCTACACCTTC

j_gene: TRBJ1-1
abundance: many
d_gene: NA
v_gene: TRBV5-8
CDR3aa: CASSLLRNTEAFF
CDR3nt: TGTGCCAGCAGCTTGTTGCGGAACACTGAAGCTTTCTTT

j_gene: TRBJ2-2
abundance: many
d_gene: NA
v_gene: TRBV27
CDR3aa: CASSSQSGVLGGELFF
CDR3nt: TGTGCCAGCAGTTCCCAATCGGGAGTCCTTGGCGGGGAGCTGTTTTTT

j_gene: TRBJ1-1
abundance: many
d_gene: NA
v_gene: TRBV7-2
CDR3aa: CASLMNTEAFF
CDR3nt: TGTGCCAGCTTGATGAACACTGAAGCTTTCTTT

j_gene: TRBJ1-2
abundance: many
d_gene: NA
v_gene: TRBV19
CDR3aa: CASSPPGSPGYTF
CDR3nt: TGTGCCAGTAGCCCCCCGGGGTCTCCTGGCTACACCTTC

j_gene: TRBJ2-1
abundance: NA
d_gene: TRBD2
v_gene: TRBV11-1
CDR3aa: CASSLLPGLAGGDNEQFF
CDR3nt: TGTGCCAGCAGCTTACTTCCGGGACTAGCGGGAGGAGACAATGAGCAGTTCTTC

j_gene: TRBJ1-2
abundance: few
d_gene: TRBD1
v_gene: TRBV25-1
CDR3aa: CASSPTGGHGYTF
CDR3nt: TGTGCCAGCAGTCCAACAGGGGGTCATGGCTACACCTTC

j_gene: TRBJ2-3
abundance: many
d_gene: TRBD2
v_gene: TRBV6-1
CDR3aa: CASSVAGGTDTQYF
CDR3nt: TGTGCCAGCAGTGTGGCGGGAGGCACAGATACGCAGTATTTT

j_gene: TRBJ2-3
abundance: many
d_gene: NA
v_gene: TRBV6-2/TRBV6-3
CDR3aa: CASSYEGASTDTQYF
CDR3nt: TGTGCCAGCAGTTACGAAGGGGCTAGCACAGATACGCAGTATTTT

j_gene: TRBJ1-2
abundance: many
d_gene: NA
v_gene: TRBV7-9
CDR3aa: CASGTNYGYTF
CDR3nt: TGTGCCAGCGGGACTAACTATGGCTACACCTTC

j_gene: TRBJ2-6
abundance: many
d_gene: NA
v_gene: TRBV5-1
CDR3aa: CASSLDRLWGVSSGANVLTF
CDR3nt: TGCGCCAGCAGCTTGGATAGGCTTTGGGGGGTGAGCTCTGGGGCCAACGTCCTGACTTTC

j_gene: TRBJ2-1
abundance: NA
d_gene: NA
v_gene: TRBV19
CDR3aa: CASIPLSGTTQFF
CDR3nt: TGTGCCAGTATTCCTTTATCGGGAACTACACAGTTCTTC

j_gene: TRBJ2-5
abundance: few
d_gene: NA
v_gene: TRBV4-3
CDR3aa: CSSIQSPAQDATQYF
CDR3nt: TGCTCCAGCATCCAATCCCCCGCACAGGATGCGACCCAGTACTTC

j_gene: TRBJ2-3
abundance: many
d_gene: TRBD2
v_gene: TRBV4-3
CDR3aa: CASSQVASGSADTQYF
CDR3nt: TGCGCCAGCAGCCAAGTGGCTAGCGGGAGTGCAGATACGCAGTATTTT